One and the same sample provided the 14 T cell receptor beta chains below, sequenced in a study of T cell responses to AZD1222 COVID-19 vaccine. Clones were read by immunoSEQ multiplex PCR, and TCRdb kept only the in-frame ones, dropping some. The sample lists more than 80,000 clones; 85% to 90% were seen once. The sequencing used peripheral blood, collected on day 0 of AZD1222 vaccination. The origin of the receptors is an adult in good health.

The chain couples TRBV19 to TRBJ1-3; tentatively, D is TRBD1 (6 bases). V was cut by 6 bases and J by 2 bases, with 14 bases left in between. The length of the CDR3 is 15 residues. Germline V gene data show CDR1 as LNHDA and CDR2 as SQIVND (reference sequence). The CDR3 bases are TGTGCCAGTAGCCCACAGGGTGGAACTGGAAACACCATATATTTT. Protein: CASSPQGGTGNTIYF.

The CDR3 DNA follows: TGCAGTGCTAGTGTGGGAGGGACCAATAATTCACCCCTCCACTTT. The encoded protein is CSASVGGTNNSPLHF. The J gene is TRBJ1-6, the V gene TRBV20-1, with D possibly matching TRBD1 (5 bases). The germline V gene encodes CDR1 DFQATT and CDR2 SNEGSKA (reference sequence). The CDR3 loop spans 15 amino acids. Trimming stripped 3 bases from V and 5 bases from J, with 14 bases between.

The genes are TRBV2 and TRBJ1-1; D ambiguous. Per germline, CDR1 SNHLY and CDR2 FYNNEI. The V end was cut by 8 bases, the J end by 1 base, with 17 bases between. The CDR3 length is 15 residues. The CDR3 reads CASVAPGFANTEAFF. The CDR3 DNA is TGTGCCAGCGTCGCCCCGGGTTTCGCGAACACTGAAGCTTTCTTT.

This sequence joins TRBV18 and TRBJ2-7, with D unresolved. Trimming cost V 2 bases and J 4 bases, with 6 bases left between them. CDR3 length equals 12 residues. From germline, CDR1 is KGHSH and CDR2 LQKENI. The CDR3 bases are TGTGCCAGCTCACCAGGGTTATACGAGCAGTACTTC. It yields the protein CASSPGLYEQYF.

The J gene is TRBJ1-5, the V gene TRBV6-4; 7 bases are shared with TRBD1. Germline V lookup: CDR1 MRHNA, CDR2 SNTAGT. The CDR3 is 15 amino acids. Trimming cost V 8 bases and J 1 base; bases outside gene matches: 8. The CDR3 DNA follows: TGTGCCAGCGACAGGGATGCGCGGAGCAATCAGCCCCAGCATTTT. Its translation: CASDRDARSNQPQHF.

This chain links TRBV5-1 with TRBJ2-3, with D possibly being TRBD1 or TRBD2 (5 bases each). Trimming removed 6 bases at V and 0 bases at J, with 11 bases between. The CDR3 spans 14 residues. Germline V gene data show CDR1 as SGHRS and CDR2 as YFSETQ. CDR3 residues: CASNPGTSTDTQYF. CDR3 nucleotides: TGCGCCAGCAACCCGGGGACCAGCACAGATACGCAGTATTTT.

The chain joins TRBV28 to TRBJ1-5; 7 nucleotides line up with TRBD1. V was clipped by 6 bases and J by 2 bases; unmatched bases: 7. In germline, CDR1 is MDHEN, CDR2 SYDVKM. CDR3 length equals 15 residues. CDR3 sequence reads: CASRIHGTGNQPQHF. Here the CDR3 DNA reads TGTGCCAGCAGGATACACGGGACAGGCAATCAGCCCCAGCATTTT.

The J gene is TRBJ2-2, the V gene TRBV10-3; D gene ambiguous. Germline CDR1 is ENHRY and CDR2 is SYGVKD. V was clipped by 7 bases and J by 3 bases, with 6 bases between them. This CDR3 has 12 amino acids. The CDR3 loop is CAITRDTGELFF. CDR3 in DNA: TGTGCCATCACTCGGGACACCGGGGAGCTGTTTTTT.

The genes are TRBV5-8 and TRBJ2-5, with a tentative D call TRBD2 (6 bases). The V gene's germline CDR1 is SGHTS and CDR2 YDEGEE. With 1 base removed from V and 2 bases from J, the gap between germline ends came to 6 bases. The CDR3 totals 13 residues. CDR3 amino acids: CASSLRGQETQYF. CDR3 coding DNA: TGTGCCAGCAGCTTGCGGGGGCAAGAGACCCAGTACTTC.

CDR3 sequence: CASSQGQGPKPLHF. DNA for the CDR3: TGTGCCAGTAGTCAGGGGCAGGGGCCTAAACCCCTCCACTTT. The rearrangement joins TRBV19 to TRBJ1-6, with a possible D match to TRBD1 (6 bases). CDR1 is LNHDA and CDR2 is SQIVND in the germline V gene (reference sequence). The CDR3 is 14 amino acids. The V and J ends lost 5 bases and 12 bases respectively, with 17 bases between them.

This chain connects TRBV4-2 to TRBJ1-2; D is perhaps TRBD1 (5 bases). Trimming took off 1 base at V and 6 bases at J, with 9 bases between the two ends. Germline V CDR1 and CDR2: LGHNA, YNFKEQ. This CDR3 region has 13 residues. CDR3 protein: CASSQVGANGYTF. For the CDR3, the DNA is TGTGCCAGCAGCCAAGTCGGGGCTAATGGCTACACCTTC.

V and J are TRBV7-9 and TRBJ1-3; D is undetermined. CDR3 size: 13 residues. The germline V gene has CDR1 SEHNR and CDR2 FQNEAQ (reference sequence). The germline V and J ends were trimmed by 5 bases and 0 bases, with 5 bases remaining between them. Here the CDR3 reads CASSSLSGNTIYF. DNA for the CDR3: TGTGCCAGCAGCAGTCTCTCTGGAAACACCATATATTTT.

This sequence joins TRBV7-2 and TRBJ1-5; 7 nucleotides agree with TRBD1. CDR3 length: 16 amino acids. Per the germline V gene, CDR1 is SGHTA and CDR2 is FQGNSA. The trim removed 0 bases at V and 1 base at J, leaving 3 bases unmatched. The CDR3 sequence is CASSLAQGGSNQPQHF. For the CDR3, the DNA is TGTGCCAGCAGCTTAGCCCAGGGGGGAAGCAATCAGCCCCAGCATTTT.

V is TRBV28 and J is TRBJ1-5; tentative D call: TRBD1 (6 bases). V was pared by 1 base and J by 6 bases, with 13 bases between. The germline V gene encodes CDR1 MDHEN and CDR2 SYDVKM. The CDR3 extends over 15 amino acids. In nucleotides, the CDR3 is TGTGCCAGCAGTTTATTATGGGGGGCAGGTCAGCCCCAGCATTTT. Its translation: CASSLLWGAGQPQHF. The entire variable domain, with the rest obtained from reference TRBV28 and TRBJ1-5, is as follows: DVKVTQSSRYLVKRTGEKVFLECVQDMDHENMFWYRQDPGLGLRLIYFSYDVKMKEKGDIPEGYSVSREKKERFSLILESASTNQTSMYLCASSLLWGAGQPQHFGDGTRLSIL.